The text below deals with one TCR beta chain. Its antigen remains unknown. The assay was immunoSEQ multiplex PCR, and TCRdb's table has in-frame clones only and misses some. The table has 25,000 to 35,000 clones, about 83% seen once. This sample stems from a study of OX40 agonist ivuxolimab in advanced cancers. Overall study: An agonistic human IgG2 monoclonal antibody against OX40 (CD134) was given. Three partial responders included one hepatocellular carcinoma patient and two cutaneous melanoma patients. General observations from the study: Doses of 0.1 to 3.0 mg/kg were accompanied by clonal expansion of CD4+ and CD8+ blood T cells by week 6. The antigen specificity of the peripheral T cells (those that were expanded) was not determined.

The J segment lost 5 bases and the V segment lost 3 bases, leaving 4 bases of the junction unmatched. The germline CDR1 and CDR2 sequences are SGHTA and FQGNSA. This CDR3 region has 14 residues. V usage is TRBV7-2 and J usage is TRBJ2-7; 10 bases align to TRBD2. This sequence was found in an adult with an advanced solid tumor such as melanoma, head and neck, liver or kidney cancer. The source was CD4+ or CD8+ T cells sorted from blood, collected in a trial of the OX40 agonist ivuxolimab. DNA for the CDR3: TGTGCCAGCAGCTTTATGGGACTAGCGAACGAGCAGTACTTC. It is translated as CASSFMGLANEQYF.